A selection of T cell receptor beta chains follows, all from one sample in a study of shared clonotypes between healthy human individuals. Sequenced by immunoSEQ multiplex PCR; TCRdb stores in-frame clones only, minus some. The repertoire holds some 2.3 million clones, over 90% seen once, with 0.39% in the top ten. The source material was naive CD4+ T cells from PBMCs. The receptors originated from a man aged 18 to 30 in good health. Some clones in this sample may be carry-over from other donors' samples. The CDR3 runs from the conserved cysteine through the conserved F or W. D genes are given only for firm matches. Clone size, where shown, is once, few, many, or a class for clones that have expanded.

v_call: TRBV11-1; clone_size: -; j_call: TRBJ1-1; d_call: -; cdr3_nt: TGTGCCAGCAGCTTAAGACGGGCGAACACTGAAGCTTTCTTT; cdr3_aa: CASSLRRANTEAFF
v_call: TRBV28; clone_size: -; j_call: TRBJ2-7; d_call: TRBD1; cdr3_nt: TGTGCCAGCAGGTGGGGACAGGCGACTCCCTACGAGCAGTACTTC; cdr3_aa: CASRWGQATPYEQYF
v_call: TRBV7-2; clone_size: -; j_call: TRBJ1-1; d_call: -; cdr3_nt: TGTGCCAGCAGCTTAGTTGCTACAGGCACTGAAGCTTTCTTT; cdr3_aa: CASSLVATGTEAFF
v_call: TRBV28; clone_size: -; j_call: TRBJ1-1; d_call: -; cdr3_nt: TGTGCCAGCAGTGTGCTAGACCCCCTCGAGGGCACTGAAGCTTTCTTT; cdr3_aa: CASSVLDPLEGTEAFF
v_call: TRBV5-1; clone_size: once; j_call: TRBJ1-2; d_call: TRBD1; cdr3_nt: TGCGCCAGCAGCTTAGGGGGCCGTCCGGCCCCGGCTAACTATGGCTACACCTTC; cdr3_aa: CASSLGGRPAPANYGYTF
v_call: TRBV28; clone_size: once; j_call: TRBJ2-7; d_call: -; cdr3_nt: TGTGCCAGCAGTTTACTGGGCGGCTCTTCCTACGAGCAGTACTTC; cdr3_aa: CASSLLGGSSYEQYF
v_call: TRBV5-1; clone_size: -; j_call: TRBJ2-7; d_call: -; cdr3_nt: TGCGCCAGCAGCTTGGGACAGATAGGGGACGAGCAGTACTTC; cdr3_aa: CASSLGQIGDEQYF
v_call: TRBV7-6; clone_size: -; j_call: TRBJ2-7; d_call: TRBD2; cdr3_nt: TGTGCCAGCAGCCTGGGGACTAGCGGGACTATATACGAGCAGTACTTC; cdr3_aa: CASSLGTSGTIYEQYF
v_call: TRBV5-4; clone_size: -; j_call: TRBJ2-3; d_call: TRBD2; cdr3_nt: TGTGCCAGCAGCCTGGGGGGACTAGCGGCAGATACGCAGTATTTT; cdr3_aa: CASSLGGLAADTQYF
v_call: TRBV6-1; clone_size: -; j_call: TRBJ2-2; d_call: -; cdr3_nt: TGTGCCAGCAGTGAAAATAGGGGGAAAACCGGGGAGCTGTTTTTT; cdr3_aa: CASSENRGKTGELFF
v_call: TRBV9; clone_size: once; j_call: TRBJ1-1; d_call: -; cdr3_nt: TGTGCCAGCAGCGTGGACGGAATTAACACTGAAGCTTTCTTT; cdr3_aa: CASSVDGINTEAFF
v_call: TRBV4-1; clone_size: -; j_call: TRBJ1-2; d_call: -; cdr3_nt: TGCGCCAGCAGCCAAGATAGGGACCGGGACAACTATGGCTACACCTTC; cdr3_aa: CASSQDRDRDNYGYTF
v_call: TRBV5-4; clone_size: -; j_call: TRBJ2-6; d_call: -; cdr3_nt: TGTGCCAGCAGCTTGAAAGCCTCTGGGGCCAACGTCCTGACTTTC; cdr3_aa: CASSLKASGANVLTF
v_call: TRBV6-5; clone_size: -; j_call: TRBJ2-7; d_call: -; cdr3_nt: TGTGCCAGCAGTTACAAAAGGTCCAGGACCTACGAGCAGTACTTC; cdr3_aa: CASSYKRSRTYEQYF
v_call: TRBV28; clone_size: once; j_call: TRBJ2-1; d_call: TRBD2; cdr3_nt: TGTGCCAGCAATTCGGTAGCGGGAGGGCCGCGGGAGCAGTTCTTC; cdr3_aa: CASNSVAGGPREQFF
v_call: TRBV11-2; clone_size: -; j_call: TRBJ2-5; d_call: TRBD1; cdr3_nt: TGTGCCAGCAGCTTTCTCCCCACGGGACAGCTAGAGACCCAGTACTTC; cdr3_aa: CASSFLPTGQLETQYF
v_call: TRBV6-5; clone_size: -; j_call: TRBJ1-5; d_call: -; cdr3_nt: TGTGCCAGCAGCTTCTATGGGCAGCCCCAGCATTTT; cdr3_aa: CASSFYGQPQHF
v_call: TRBV28; clone_size: -; j_call: TRBJ1-4; d_call: -; cdr3_nt: TGTGCCAGCAGTCTTCTAGGAAAACTGTTTTTT; cdr3_aa: CASSLLGKLFF
v_call: TRBV5-5; clone_size: -; j_call: TRBJ2-7; d_call: -; cdr3_nt: TGTGCCAGCAGCTTCAAGGGTGGGAGCTACGAGCAGTACTTC; cdr3_aa: CASSFKGGSYEQYF
v_call: TRBV11-2; clone_size: -; j_call: TRBJ2-1; d_call: TRBD2; cdr3_nt: TGTGCCAGCAGCTTAATCAGGTCGGGAGGGATTTGGGAGCAGTTCTTC; cdr3_aa: CASSLIRSGGIWEQFF
v_call: TRBV28; clone_size: -; j_call: TRBJ1-1; d_call: -; cdr3_nt: TGTGCCAGCAGCCGGCGAGTTACTGAAGCTTTCTTT; cdr3_aa: CASSRRVTEAFF
v_call: TRBV7-7; clone_size: -; j_call: TRBJ2-3; d_call: TRBD2; cdr3_nt: TGTGCCAGCAGCTTAGCGCTGAGCGGGAGGGGCACAGATACGCAGTATTTT; cdr3_aa: CASSLALSGRGTDTQYF
v_call: TRBV27; clone_size: -; j_call: TRBJ2-7; d_call: -; cdr3_nt: TGTGCCAGCAGTTTACCGGGCTCCTACGAGCAGTACTTC; cdr3_aa: CASSLPGSYEQYF
v_call: TRBV7-9; clone_size: -; j_call: TRBJ2-7; d_call: TRBD1; cdr3_nt: TGTGCCAGCAGCCTCGGACAGGGGGCTTACGAGCAGTACTTC; cdr3_aa: CASSLGQGAYEQYF